This T cell receptor (beta chain) was observed in a study of blood T cell repertoires in COVID-19. Generated by immunoSEQ multiplex PCR, the TCRdb table keeps only in-frame clones and is missing some. This sample has over 200,000 clones; about nine tenths occur once, and the top ten carry less than 0.75%. The sequence came from a middle-aged man with acute or convalescent COVID-19. Sequencing used peripheral blood.

CDR3 region: CASSDAEGSSGDTIYF. In DNA form, the CDR3 reads TGTGCCAGCAGTGATGCTGAGGGTAGTTCGGGGGACACCATATATTTT. The J gene is TRBJ1-3, the V gene TRBV6-4, with a possible D match to TRBD1 (5 bases). Trimming removed 3 bases at V and 8 bases at J, with 20 bases between. In germline, CDR1 is MRHNA, CDR2 SNTAGT. The CDR3 runs to 16 residues.